This section outlines one T cell receptor beta chain sequence together with its context. Its antigen is unknown. All donors were Caucasian adults living in Nashville, Tennessee. From CD4+ cells came CD45RA+ naive and CD45RA-negative memory subsets. The authors loaded around 190 ng DNA, around 32,000 T cell genomes, into sorted-subset replicate PCRs. The protocol was immunoSEQ multiplex PCR, while the TCRdb copy is restricted to in-frame clones and leaves out a portion. The sample lists approximately 2.5 million clones; around 94% were seen once. This entry comes from a study of shared clonotypes between healthy human individuals. Germline CDR1 and CDR2: SGHRS and YFSETQ. This CDR3 has 15 residues. With 7 bases clipped from V and 2 bases from J, the junction kept 5 bases outside the gene matches. Overall study findings and caveats: Compared with memory subsets, naive subsets generally had larger estimated richness.

This receptor was taken from a man aged 18 to 35 in good health. The rearrangement uses TRBV5-1 and TRBJ2-2; 10 positions agree with TRBD1. Sample: naive CD4+ T cells sorted from blood. Subset reported: CD45RA+ positively selected. The CDR3: CASRDRGPNTGELFF. Written as DNA, the CDR3 is TGCGCCAGCCGGGACAGGGGCCCCAACACCGGGGAGCTGTTTTTT.